Listed below are T cell receptor beta chains from one sample, sequenced in a study of T-cell reconstitution after alpha-beta-depleted transplantation in children. TCRdb reanalysed the PCR reads using MiXCR and keeps one entry per CDR3 protein. The data contain approximately 150,000 distinct CDR3 sequences, more than 8% of them seen just once; the ten biggest clones take up about a sixth. This specimen consisted of PBMCs, mostly from graft donor cells, obtained 180 days after TCRalphabeta/CD19-depleted stem cell transplant. The source is a female patient aged 2-15 years who had a stem cell transplant for congenital amegakaryocytic thrombocytopenia, so the T cells may come from the graft donor. Both conserved end residues are part of each CDR3. A D gene is named only where the DNA matches it firmly. Expanded clones get a size class; other rows say once, few or many, or leave the size out.

D,size,V,J,CDR3,DNA
TRBD2,many,TRBV20-1,TRBJ2-5,CSAKPGGLETQYF,TGCAGTGCTAAACCGGGGGGGCTGGAGACCCAGTACTTC
-,many,TRBV5-1,TRBJ1-1,CASSLVGFEATEAFF,TGCGCCAGCAGCTTGGTGGGCTTTGAGGCCACTGAAGCTTTCTTT
-,few,TRBV20-1,TRBJ1-2,CSARSANYGYTF,TGCAGTGCTAGGTCTGCGAACTATGGCTACACCTTC
-,many,TRBV12-3/TRBV12-4,TRBJ1-1,CASSLSREAFF,TGTGCCAGCAGTTTATCACGTGAAGCTTTCTTT
TRBD1,many,TRBV19,TRBJ2-5,CASSMVRDRAYSPNQETQYF,TGTGCCAGTAGTATGGTCCGGGACAGGGCGTACTCGCCGAATCAAGAGACCCAGTACTTC
TRBD2,many,TRBV20-1,TRBJ2-1,CSASPLLAGTSNEQFF,TGCAGTGCTAGCCCTTTACTAGCGGGGACAAGTAATGAGCAGTTCTTC
-,few,TRBV28,TRBJ2-5,CASSLPDEETQYF,TGTGCCAGCAGCCTGCCGGATGAAGAGACCCAGTACTTC
-,many,TRBV5-1,TRBJ1-4,CASSLEWLNEKLFF,TGCGCCAGCAGCTTGGAATGGCTTAATGAAAAACTGTTTTTT
TRBD2,many,TRBV5-1,TRBJ2-7,CASSSTASGVYERYF,TGCGCCAGCAGCTCGACGGCTAGCGGGGTATACGAGCGATACTTC
-,-,TRBV2,TRBJ2-4,CASSELGWGNIQYF,TGTGCCAGCAGTGAACTGGGCTGGGGAAACATTCAGTACTTC
-,many,TRBV20-1,TRBJ2-7,CSASLVNYEQYF,TGCAGTGCGTCACTAGTAAACTACGAGCAGTACTTC
-,many,TRBV7-7,TRBJ2-5,CASSTPGPDSETQYF,TGTGCCAGCAGCACACCGGGACCGGATTCGGAGACCCAGTACTTC
-,many,TRBV5-6,TRBJ2-5,CASSLTGLKRTQYF,TGTGCCAGCAGCTTGACAGGGTTGAAAAGGACCCAGTACTTC
-,many,TRBV18,TRBJ2-1,CASSEGPVHNEQFF,TGTGCCAGCTCAGAGGGACCCGTCCACAATGAGCAGTTCTTC
TRBD1,many,TRBV9,TRBJ2-5,CASSVGADRVGETQYF,TGTGCCAGCAGCGTAGGGGCAGACAGGGTAGGAGAGACCCAGTACTTC
-,many,TRBV20-1,TRBJ2-3,CSADRALTGADTQYF,TGCAGTGCTGACCGGGCCCTCACGGGCGCAGATACGCAGTATTTT
TRBD2,few,TRBV4-3,TRBJ2-7,CASSQELAGGVYEQYF,TGCGCCAGCAGCCAAGAACTAGCGGGAGGAGTCTACGAGCAGTACTTC
-,-,TRBV5-1,TRBJ2-1,CASSFVGSSSYNEQFF,TGCGCCAGCAGCTTCGTGGGTTCGAGCTCCTACAATGAGCAGTTCTTC
-,-,TRBV27,TRBJ1-1,CASSHDLNTEAFF,TGTGCCAGCAGCCATGATCTGAACACTGAAGCTTTCTTT
-,-,TRBV3-1,TRBJ2-5,CACCQDLRLGGQETQYF,TGTGCCTGCTGCCAAGATTTGAGGCTAGGGGGCCAAGAGACCCAGTACTTC
TRBD2,-,TRBV12-3/TRBV12-4,TRBJ2-7,CASSFSGGGNYEQYF,TGTGCCAGCAGTTTTTCGGGAGGGGGAAACTACGAGCAGTACTTC
-,many,TRBV28,TRBJ2-1,CASSSLGHEQFF,TGTGCCAGCAGTTCCCTGGGCCATGAGCAGTTCTTC
TRBD2,-,TRBV20-1,TRBJ2-1,CSARDSFLTSGSYNEQFF,TGCAGTGCTAGAGATTCCTTCTTGACTAGCGGGAGTTACAATGAGCAGTTCTTC
-,many,TRBV28,TRBJ1-1,CASSSPGGTEAFF,TGTGCCAGCAGCTCCCCAGGTGGGACTGAAGCTTTCTTT
TRBD2,many,TRBV7-2,TRBJ2-1,CASSSVAGGYNEQFF,TGTGCCAGCAGCTCGGTAGCGGGAGGCTACAATGAGCAGTTCTTC
-,many,TRBV20-1,TRBJ1-6,CSARLGGAPNSPLHF,TGCAGTGCTAGGCTTGGGGGGGCGCCCAATTCACCCCTCCACTTT
-,many,TRBV29-1,TRBJ2-7,CSVEDWGTDVYEQYF,TGCAGCGTTGAAGATTGGGGGACGGACGTTTACGAGCAGTACTTC
-,-,TRBV20-1,TRBJ2-7,CSARDRPGLREQYF,TGCAGTGCTAGAGACCGGCCGGGACTGCGGGAGCAGTACTTC
-,many,TRBV6-2/TRBV6-3,TRBJ2-5,CASSYSRGETQYF,TGTGCCAGCAGTTACTCGCGGGGAGAGACCCAGTACTTC